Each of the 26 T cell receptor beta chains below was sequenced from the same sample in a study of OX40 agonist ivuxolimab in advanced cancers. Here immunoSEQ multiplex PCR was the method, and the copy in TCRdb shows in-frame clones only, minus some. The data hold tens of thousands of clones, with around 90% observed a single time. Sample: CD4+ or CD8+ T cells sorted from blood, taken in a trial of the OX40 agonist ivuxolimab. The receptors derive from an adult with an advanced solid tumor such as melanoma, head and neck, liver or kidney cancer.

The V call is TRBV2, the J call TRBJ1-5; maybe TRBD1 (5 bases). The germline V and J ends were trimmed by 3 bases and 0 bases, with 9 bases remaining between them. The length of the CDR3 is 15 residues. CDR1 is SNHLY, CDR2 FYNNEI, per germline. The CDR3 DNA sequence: TGTGCCAGCAGTGATTGGGACCTTAGCAATCAGCCCCAGCATTTT. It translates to CASSDWDLSNQPQHF.

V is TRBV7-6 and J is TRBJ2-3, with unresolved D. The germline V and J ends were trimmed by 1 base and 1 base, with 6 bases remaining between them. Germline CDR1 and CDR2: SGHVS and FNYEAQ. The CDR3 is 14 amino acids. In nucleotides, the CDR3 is TGTGCCAGCAGCTTAGTTGTTGGCACAGATACGCAGTATTTT. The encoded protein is CASSLVVGTDTQYF.

In DNA, the CDR3 is TGTGCCAGTGGGCCGCCTGGCACAGATACGCAGTATTTT. It translates to CASGPPGTDTQYF. V is TRBV9 and J is TRBJ2-3, with D unresolved. There are 13 residues in the CDR3. Germline V CDR1 and CDR2: SGDLS, YYNGEE. V dropped 8 bases and J dropped 1 base, with 11 bases sitting between them.

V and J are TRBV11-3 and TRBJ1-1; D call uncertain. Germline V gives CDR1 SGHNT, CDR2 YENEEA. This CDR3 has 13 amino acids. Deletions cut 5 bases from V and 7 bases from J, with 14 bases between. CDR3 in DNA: TGTGCCAGCAGCACACCCAGGAGAATTGAAGCTTTCTTT. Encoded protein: CASSTPRRIEAFF.

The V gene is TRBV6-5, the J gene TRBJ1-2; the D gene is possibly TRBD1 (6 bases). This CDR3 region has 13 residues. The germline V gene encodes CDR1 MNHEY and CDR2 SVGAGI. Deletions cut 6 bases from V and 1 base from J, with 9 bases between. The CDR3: CASRKDSNYGYTF. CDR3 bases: TGTGCCAGCAGAAAGGACAGTAACTATGGCTACACCTTC.

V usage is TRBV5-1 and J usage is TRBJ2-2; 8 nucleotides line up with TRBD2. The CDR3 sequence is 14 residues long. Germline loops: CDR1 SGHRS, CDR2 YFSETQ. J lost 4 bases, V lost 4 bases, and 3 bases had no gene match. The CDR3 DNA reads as TGCGCCAGCAGCCCGGGAGGGCTCACCGGGGAGCTGTTTTTT. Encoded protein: CASSPGGLTGELFF. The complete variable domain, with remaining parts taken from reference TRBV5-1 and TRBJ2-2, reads KAGVTQTPRYLIKTRGQQVTLSCSPISGHRSVSWYQQTPGQGLQFLFEYFSETQRNKGNFPGRFSGRQFSNSRSEMNVSTLELGDSALYLCASSPGGLTGELFFGEGSRLTVL.

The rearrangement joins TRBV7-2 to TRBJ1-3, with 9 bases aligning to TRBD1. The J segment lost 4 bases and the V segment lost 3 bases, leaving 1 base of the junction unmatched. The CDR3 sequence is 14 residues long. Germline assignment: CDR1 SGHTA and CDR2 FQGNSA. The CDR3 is CASSLGQGGNTIYF. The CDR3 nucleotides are TGTGCCAGCAGCTTGGGACAGGGAGGAAACACCATATATTTT.

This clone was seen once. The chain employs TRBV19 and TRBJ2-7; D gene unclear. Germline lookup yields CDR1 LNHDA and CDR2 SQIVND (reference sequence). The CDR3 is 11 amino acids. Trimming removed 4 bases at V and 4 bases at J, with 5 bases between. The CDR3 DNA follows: TGTGCCAGTAGTAATTTGTACGAGCAGTACTTC. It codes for CASSNLYEQYF.

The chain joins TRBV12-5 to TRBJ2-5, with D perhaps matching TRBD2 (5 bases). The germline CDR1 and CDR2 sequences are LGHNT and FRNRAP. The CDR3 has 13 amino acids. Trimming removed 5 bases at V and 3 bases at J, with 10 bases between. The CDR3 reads CASGTGNKETQYF. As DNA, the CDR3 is TGTGCTAGTGGTACGGGGAACAAAGAGACCCAGTACTTC.

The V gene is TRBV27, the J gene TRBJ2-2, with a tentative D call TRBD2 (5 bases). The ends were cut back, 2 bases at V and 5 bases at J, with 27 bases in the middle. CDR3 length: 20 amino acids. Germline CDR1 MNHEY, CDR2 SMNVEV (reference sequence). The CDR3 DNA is TGTGCCAGCAGTTTAATACACCTCCGGGGAATCACGATGAATACCGGGGAGCTGTTTTTT. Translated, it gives CASSLIHLRGITMNTGELFF.

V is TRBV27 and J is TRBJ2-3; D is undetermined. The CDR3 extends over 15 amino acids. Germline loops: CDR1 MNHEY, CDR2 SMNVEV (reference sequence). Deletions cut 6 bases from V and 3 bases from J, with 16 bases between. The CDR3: CASSPPLGRTDTQYF. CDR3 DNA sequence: TGTGCCAGCAGCCCCCCTCTAGGGCGGACAGATACGCAGTATTTT.

The CDR3 DNA is TGTGCCAGCAGTTTGGGAGGGGCCAACGTCCTGACTTTC. It is translated as CASSLGGANVLTF. The chain couples TRBV28 to TRBJ2-6; D not resolved. This CDR3 spans 13 amino acids. Germline V CDR1 and CDR2: MDHEN, SYDVKM. Trimming cost V 3 bases and J 4 bases, with 4 bases left between them.

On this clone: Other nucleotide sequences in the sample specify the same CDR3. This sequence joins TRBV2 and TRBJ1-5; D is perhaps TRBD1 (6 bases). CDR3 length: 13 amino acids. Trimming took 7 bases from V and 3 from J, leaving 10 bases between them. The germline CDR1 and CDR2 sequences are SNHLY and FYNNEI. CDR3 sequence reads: CASTGQTNQPQHF. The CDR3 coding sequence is TGTGCCAGCACTGGACAGACCAATCAGCCCCAGCATTTT.

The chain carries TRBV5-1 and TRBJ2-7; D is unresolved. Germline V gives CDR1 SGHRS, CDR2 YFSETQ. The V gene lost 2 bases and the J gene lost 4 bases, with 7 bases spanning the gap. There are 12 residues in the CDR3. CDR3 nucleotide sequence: TGCGCCAGCAGCTTATCGGCTTACGAGCAGTACTTC. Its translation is CASSLSAYEQYF.

In DNA, the CDR3 is TGTGCCAGCTCACCAGGCAGGCTGAACACCGGGGAGCTGTTTTTT. Translating it yields CASSPGRLNTGELFF. The gene calls are TRBV18 and TRBJ2-2, with D hard to call. The germline CDR1 and CDR2 sequences are KGHSH and LQKENI. The CDR3 sequence is 15 residues long. With 2 bases removed from V and 1 base from J, the gap between germline ends came to 8 bases. Full variable domain (outside the CDR3, taken from reference TRBV18 and TRBJ2-2): NAGVMQNPRHLVRRRGQEARLRCSPMKGHSHVYWYRQLPEEGLKFMVYLQKENIIDESGMPKERFSAEFPKEGPSILRIQQVVRGDSAAYFCASSPGRLNTGELFFGEGSRLTVL.

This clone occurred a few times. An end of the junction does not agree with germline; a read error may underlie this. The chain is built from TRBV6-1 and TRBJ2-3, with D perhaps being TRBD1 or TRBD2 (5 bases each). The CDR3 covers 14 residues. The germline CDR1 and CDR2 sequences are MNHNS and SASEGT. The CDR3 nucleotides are TGTGCCAGCGGTGAAGGGACGGATGGCAAGACGCAGTATTTT. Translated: CASGEGTDGKTQYF.

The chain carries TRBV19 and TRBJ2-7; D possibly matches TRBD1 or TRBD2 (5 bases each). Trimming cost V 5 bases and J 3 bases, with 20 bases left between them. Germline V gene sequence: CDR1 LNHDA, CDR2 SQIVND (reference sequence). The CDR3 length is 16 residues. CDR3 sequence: CASSPGRTFAGYEQYF. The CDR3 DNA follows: TGTGCCAGTAGTCCGGGACGGACCTTTGCGGGCTACGAGCAGTACTTC.

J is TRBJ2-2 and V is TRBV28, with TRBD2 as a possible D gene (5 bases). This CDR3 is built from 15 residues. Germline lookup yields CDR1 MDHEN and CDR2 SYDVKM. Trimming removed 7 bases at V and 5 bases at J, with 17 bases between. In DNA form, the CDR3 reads TGTGCCAGCACCACAACTAGGACGGGTACCGGGGAGCTGTTTTTT. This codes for CASTTTRTGTGELFF.

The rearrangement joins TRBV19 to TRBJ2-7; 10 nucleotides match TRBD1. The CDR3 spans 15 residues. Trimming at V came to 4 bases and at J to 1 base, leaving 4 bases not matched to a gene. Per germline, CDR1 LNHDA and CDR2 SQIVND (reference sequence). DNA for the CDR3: TGTGCCAGTAGTACGGGACAGGGGAAGTCCTACGAGCAGTACTTC. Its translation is CASSTGQGKSYEQYF.

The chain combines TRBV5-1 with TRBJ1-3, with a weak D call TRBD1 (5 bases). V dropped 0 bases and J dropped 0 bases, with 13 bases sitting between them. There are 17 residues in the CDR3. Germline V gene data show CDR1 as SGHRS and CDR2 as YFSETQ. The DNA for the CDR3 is TGCGCCAGCAGCTTGGCCCCCCAGGGTAGCTCTGGAAACACCATATATTTT. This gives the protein CASSLAPQGSSGNTIYF. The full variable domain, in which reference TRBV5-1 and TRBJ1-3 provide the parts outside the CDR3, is KAGVTQTPRYLIKTRGQQVTLSCSPISGHRSVSWYQQTPGQGLQFLFEYFSETQRNKGNFPGRFSGRQFSNSRSEMNVSTLELGDSALYLCASSLAPQGSSGNTIYFGEGSWLTVV.

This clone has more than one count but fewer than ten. The CDR3 region has the DNA TGCGCCAGCAGCCCCTTCGGAAACACCATATATTTT. Encoded protein: CASSPFGNTIYF. This rearrangement joins TRBV4-1 to TRBJ1-3; D call uncertain. Per the germline V gene, CDR1 is MGHRA and CDR2 is YSYEKL. The CDR3 has 12 amino acids. V lost 4 bases, J lost 4 bases, and 5 bases lay in between.

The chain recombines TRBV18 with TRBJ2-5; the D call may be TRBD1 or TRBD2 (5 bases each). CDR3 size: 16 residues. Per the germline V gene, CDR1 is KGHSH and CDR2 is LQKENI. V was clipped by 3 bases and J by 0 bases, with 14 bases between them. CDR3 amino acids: CASSPPGRTYQETQYF. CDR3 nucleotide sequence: TGTGCCAGCTCACCTCCGGGACGGACATACCAAGAGACCCAGTACTTC.

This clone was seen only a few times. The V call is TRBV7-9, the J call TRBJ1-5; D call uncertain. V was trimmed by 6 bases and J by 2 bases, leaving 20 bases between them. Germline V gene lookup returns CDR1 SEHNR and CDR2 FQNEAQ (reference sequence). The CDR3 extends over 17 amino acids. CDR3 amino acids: CASRVRVRNQGNQPQHF. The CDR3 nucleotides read TGTGCCAGCAGGGTGAGAGTGAGGAATCAGGGCAATCAGCCCCAGCATTTT. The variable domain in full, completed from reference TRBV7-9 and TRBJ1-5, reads DTGVSQNPRHKITKRGQNVTFRCDPISEHNRLYWYRQTLGQGPEFLTYFQNEAQLEKSRLLSDRFSAERPKGSFSTLEIQRTEQGDSAMYLCASRVRVRNQGNQPQHFGDGTRLSIL.

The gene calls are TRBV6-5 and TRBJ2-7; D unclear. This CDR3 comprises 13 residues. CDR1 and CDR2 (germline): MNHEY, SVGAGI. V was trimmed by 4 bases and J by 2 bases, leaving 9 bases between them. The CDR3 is CASSSTIPYEQYF. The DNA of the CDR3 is TGTGCCAGCAGTTCAACCATTCCCTACGAGCAGTACTTC.

This CDR3 is CAISEANYGYTF. CDR3 in DNA: TGTGCCATCAGTGAGGCCAACTATGGCTACACCTTC. The chain recombines TRBV10-3 with TRBJ1-2, with unresolved D. Germline V gives CDR1 ENHRY, CDR2 SYGVKD. The CDR3 is 12 residues long. V lost 2 bases to trimming and J lost 2 bases, with 3 bases between them.

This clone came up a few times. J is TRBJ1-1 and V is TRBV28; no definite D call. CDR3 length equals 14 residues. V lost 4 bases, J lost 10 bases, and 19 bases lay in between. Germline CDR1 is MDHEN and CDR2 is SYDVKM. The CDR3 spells CASSYRAHTPGAFF. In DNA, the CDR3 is TGTGCCAGCAGTTATCGGGCGCATACCCCAGGAGCTTTCTTT.